This T cell receptor (beta chain) was observed in a study of cytomegalovirus exposure and HLA in healthy donors. General observations from the study: Later analysis associated a missense DCLRE1C variant with TCR beta V- and J-gene trimming. The authors judged a highly shared variant cluster likely a sequencing artifact. The only immune exposure information that was available was CMV serostatus.

With 60 Vbeta and 13 Jbeta primers, the PCR was carried out. Clones were sequenced by immunoSEQ multiplex PCR, and TCRdb holds only the in-frame ones, with some missing. The repertoire holds some 130,000 clones, with approximately 68% as singletons. As concerns this clone: Its antigen is currently unknown.

The TCR comes from a man aged 25-45 years in good health and CMV-seropositive. The specimen was PBMCs.

CDR3 protein: CASSSGAQETQYF. The CDR3 region has the DNA TGTGCCAGCAGCAGCGGGGCCCAAGAGACCCAGTACTTC. The chain couples TRBV7-3 to TRBJ2-5; 7 nucleotides match TRBD2. Trimming at V came to 5 bases and at J to 1 base, leaving 1 base not matched to a gene. From germline, CDR1 is SGHTA and CDR2 FQGTGA. The length of the CDR3 is 13 residues.